A single sample is the source of the 12 T cell receptor beta chains below, sequenced in a study of T cell repertoires in cytomegalovirus infection. TCRdb re-analysed the reads in MiXCR, keeping a single row per CDR3 protein. The table includes approximately 240,000 distinct CDR3 sequences, more than 9% detected once. The sample was PBMCs. Receptors originate from a human donor in good health (CMV status not recorded). Some clones in this sample may be carry-over from other donors' samples.

Many counts were recorded for this clonotype. This sequence joins TRBV4-1 and TRBJ1-2; 9 bases agree with TRBD1. Germline V CDR1 and CDR2: MGHRA, YSYEKL. This CDR3 spans 19 amino acids. Unmatched junction bases numbered 18, after V lost 1 base and J lost 6 bases. CDR3 amino acids: CASSQASGTGSSLRDGYTF. In nucleotides, the CDR3 is TGCGCCAGCAGCCAAGCCTCCGGGACAGGGAGTTCCTTAAGGGATGGCTACACCTTC.

This clonotype has ten or more counts. The chain recombines TRBV11-2 with TRBJ2-1, with 9 bases that match TRBD2. Per the germline V gene, CDR1 is SGHAT and CDR2 is FQNNGV. Germline trimming cut 5 bases from V and 1 base from J; bases unmatched to any gene: 3. There are 15 residues in the CDR3. This CDR3 reads CASSRLADSYNEQFF. CDR3 coding DNA: TGTGCCAGCAGCCGACTAGCGGATTCCTACAATGAGCAGTTCTTC.

Many counts were recorded for this clonotype. V usage is TRBV7-9 and J usage is TRBJ2-7; D is undetermined. CDR1 and CDR2 (germline): SEHNR, FQNEAQ (reference sequence). The CDR3 has 11 residues. The V and J ends lost 5 bases and 1 base respectively, with 3 bases between them. The CDR3 protein is CASSVSYEQYF. The CDR3 coding sequence is TGTGCCAGCAGCGTGTCCTACGAGCAGTACTTC.

This clonotype occurred many times. This sequence joins TRBV7-2 and TRBJ2-2; TRBD2 matches at 7 bases. This CDR3 comprises 15 residues. The germline gives CDR1 SGHTA, CDR2 FQGNSA. Trimming at V came to 3 bases and at J to 4 bases, leaving 5 bases not matched to a gene. CDR3: CASSLAGVPTGELFF. CDR3 in DNA: TGTGCCAGCAGCTTGGCGGGGGTTCCCACCGGGGAGCTGTTTTTT.

The chain carries TRBV20-1 and TRBJ2-1; 9 bases map to TRBD2. Germline V lookup: CDR1 DFQATT, CDR2 SNEGSKA (reference sequence). The CDR3 sequence is 13 residues long. V lost 7 bases and J lost 9; bases outside the gene matches: 10. CDR3 sequence: CSVYSGSHGEQFF. The CDR3 DNA reads as TGCAGTGTTTATAGCGGGAGTCACGGTGAGCAGTTCTTC.

This clonotype was counted many times. V and J are TRBV10-3 and TRBJ1-1; D remains ambiguous. The CDR3 loop spans 13 amino acids. In germline, CDR1 is ENHRY, CDR2 SYGVKD. V was pared by 4 bases and J by 2 bases, with 8 bases between. The DNA of the CDR3 is TGTGCCATCAGTGTGGAGGGTAACACTGAAGCTTTCTTT. Translation gives CAISVEGNTEAFF.

Comment on this clonotype: A much bigger clone sits one base away, suggesting this may be a read error. The CDR3 sequence: CVTTREGNHNEKLFF. The CDR3 DNA is TGTGTCACCACCAGGGAGGGGAACCATAATGAAAAACTGTTTTTT. The genes are TRBV2 and TRBJ1-4; D is possibly TRBD1 (5 bases). Germline V CDR1 and CDR2: SNHLY, FYNNEI. The CDR3 is 15 amino acids.

This clonotype has only a few counts. The chain combines TRBV4-3 with TRBJ1-4, with no clear D. This CDR3 comprises 13 residues. The V gene's germline CDR1 is LGHNA and CDR2 YSLEER. With 1 base removed from V and 5 bases from J, the gap between germline ends came to 5 bases. The CDR3 bases are TGCGCCAGCAGCCAAGGCAGGAATGAAAAACTGTTTTTT. Translated, it gives CASSQGRNEKLFF.

This clonotype was detected many times. The gene calls are TRBV14 and TRBJ2-5; 7 bases agree with TRBD1. After removal of 4 bases from V and 5 bases from J, the junction contained 7 bases not matched to a gene. Germline CDR1 SGHDN, CDR2 FVKESK. This CDR3 spans 14 amino acids. This CDR3 is CASSPTGVFETQYF. CDR3 bases: TGTGCCAGCAGCCCTACAGGGGTTTTCGAGACCCAGTACTTC.

This clonotype was picked up a small number of times. The chain joins TRBV14 to TRBJ1-2; tentatively, D is TRBD1 (6 bases). The CDR3 runs 14 residues. The germline V gene has CDR1 SGHDN and CDR2 FVKESK. V lost 0 bases and J lost 8, with 13 bases in between. Here the CDR3 DNA reads TGTGCCAGCAGCCAAGATTGGACAGTTGGCGGCTACACCTTC. Protein sequence: CASSQDWTVGGYTF.

The chain recombines TRBV11-2 with TRBJ2-5; D remains ambiguous. The CDR3 consists of 14 residues. CDR1 and CDR2 from the germline V gene are SGHAT and FQNNGV. V was clipped by 7 bases and J by 3 bases, with 15 bases between them. CDR3 sequence: CASNSIGHKETQYF. CDR3 nucleotide sequence: TGTGCCAGCAACTCGATAGGGCACAAAGAGACCCAGTACTTC.

This clonotype was seen a few times. V is TRBV7-9 and J is TRBJ1-5, with unresolved D. The length of the CDR3 is 14 residues. CDR1 SEHNR and CDR2 FQNEAQ come from the germline V gene (reference sequence). V was clipped by 6 bases and J by 7 bases, with 16 bases between them. CDR3 residues: CASSQTWGDQPQHF. The CDR3 DNA sequence: TGTGCCAGCAGTCAGACGTGGGGAGACCAGCCCCAGCATTTT.